This TCR beta chain comes out of a study of blood T cells in healthy people across ages. This clonotype was seen a single time. Germline V CDR1 and CDR2: SGDLS, YYNGEE. V dropped 0 bases and J dropped 9; count of bases not matched to a gene: 6. The CDR3 is 14 residues long. A second PCR, run for roughly 7 to 11 cycles, used a sample-barcoded 5' primer plus a J-beta primer mix. A single record per CDR3 protein comes from TCRdb applying MiXCR to the 5' RACE reads. The data contain approximately 820,000 distinct CDR3 sequences, more than 40% of them singletons. The clonotype comes from a man aged 60 to 75 in good health. The chain couples TRBV9 to TRBJ2-1; 7 bases map to TRBD2. What was sequenced was blood. DNA for the CDR3: TGTGCCAGCAGCGTAGATGGGGGGGTGGCTGAGCAGTTCTTC. This encodes CASSVDGGVAEQFF. The whole variable domain, remainder taken from reference TRBV9 and TRBJ2-1, is DSGVTQTPKHLITATGQRVTLRCSPRSGDLSVYWYQQSLDQGLQFLIQYYNGEERAKGNILERFSAQQFPDLHSELNLSSLELGDSALYFCASSVDGGVAEQFFGPGTRLTVL.